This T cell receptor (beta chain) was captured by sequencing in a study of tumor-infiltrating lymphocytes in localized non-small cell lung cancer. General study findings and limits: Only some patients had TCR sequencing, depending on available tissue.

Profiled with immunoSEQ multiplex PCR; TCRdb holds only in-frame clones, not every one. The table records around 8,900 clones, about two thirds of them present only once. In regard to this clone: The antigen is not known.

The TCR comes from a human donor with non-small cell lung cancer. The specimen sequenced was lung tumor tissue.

CDR3 DNA sequence: TGTGCCAGCAGTACCTTTCCCTACAATGAGCAGTTCTTC. Amino acid sequence: CASSTFPYNEQFF. The V gene is TRBV27, the J gene TRBJ2-1; D not resolved. Trimming shortened V by 5 bases and J by 2 bases, and 7 bases separated the two germline ends. The CDR3 spans 13 residues. Germline V lookup: CDR1 MNHEY, CDR2 SMNVEV (reference sequence).